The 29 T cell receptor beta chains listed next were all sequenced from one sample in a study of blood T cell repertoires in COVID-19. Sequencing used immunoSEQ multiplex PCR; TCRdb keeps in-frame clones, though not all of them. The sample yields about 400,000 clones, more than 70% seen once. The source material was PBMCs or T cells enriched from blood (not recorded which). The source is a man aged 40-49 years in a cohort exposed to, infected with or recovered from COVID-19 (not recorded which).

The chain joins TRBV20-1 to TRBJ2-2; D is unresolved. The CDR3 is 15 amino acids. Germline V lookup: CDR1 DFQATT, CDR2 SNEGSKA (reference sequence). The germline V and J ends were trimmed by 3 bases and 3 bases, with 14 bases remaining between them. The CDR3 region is CSASPRPRDTGELFF. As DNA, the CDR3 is TGCAGTGCTAGTCCACGCCCCCGAGACACCGGGGAGCTGTTTTTT.

CDR3 DNA sequence: TGTGCCAGCAGCCCTCGGCGAGCGGGGGGCGCTTCATCCACCGGGGAGCTGTTTTTT. This codes for CASSPRRAGGASSTGELFF. The chain links TRBV6-2 or TRBV6-3 to TRBJ2-2, with TRBD2 matching over 9 bases. Germline CDR1 and CDR2: MNHEY and SVGEGT. With V trimmed by 6 bases and J by 4 bases, 18 bases remained unmatched. This CDR3 spans 19 amino acids.

CDR3 coding DNA: TGTGCCAGCAGTTTGGACGGGAGAAAGGAGACCCAGTACTTC. Translating it yields CASSLDGRKETQYF. V usage is TRBV27 and J usage is TRBJ2-5; the D gene is possibly TRBD2 (6 bases). Germline CDR1 MNHEY, CDR2 SMNVEV (reference sequence). Trimming removed 3 bases from V and 5 bases from J, with 13 bases in between. The CDR3 spans 14 residues.

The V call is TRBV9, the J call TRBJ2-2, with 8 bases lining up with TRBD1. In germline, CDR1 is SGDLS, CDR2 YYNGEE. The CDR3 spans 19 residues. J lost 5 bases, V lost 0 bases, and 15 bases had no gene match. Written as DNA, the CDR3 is TGTGCCAGCAGCGTAGGATCGTTGTCCACCCGACAGGGGACCGGGGAGCTGTTTTTT. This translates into CASSVGSLSTRQGTGELFF.

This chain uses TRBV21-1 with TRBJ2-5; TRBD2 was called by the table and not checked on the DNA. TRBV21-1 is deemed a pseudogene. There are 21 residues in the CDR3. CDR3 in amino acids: CASSKKIAGGNPRQSRETQYF. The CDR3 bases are TGTGCCAGCAGCAAAAAAATAGCGGGAGGAAACCCGAGACAAAGTCGAGAGACCCAGTACTTC.

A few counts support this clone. The DNA of the CDR3 is TGCGCCAGCAGTGACAGGTCCGCGAACACCGGGGAGCTGTTTTTT. It is translated as CASSDRSANTGELFF. The chain combines TRBV10-1 with TRBJ2-2; D remains ambiguous. Germline CDR1 is WNHNN and CDR2 is SYGVQD (reference sequence). The CDR3 spans 15 residues. With 3 bases removed from V and 0 bases from J, the gap between germline ends came to 8 bases.

The CDR3 nucleotides read TGTGCCAGCAGCTCCATATACAGGGTAGCCGGCTCCTACGAGCAGTACTTC. It specifies CASSSIYRVAGSYEQYF. This chain links TRBV11-2 with TRBJ2-7; D is perhaps TRBD1 (6 bases). The length of the CDR3 is 17 residues. Per the germline V gene, CDR1 is SGHAT and CDR2 is FQNNGV. V was trimmed by 4 bases and J by 0 bases, leaving 19 bases between them.

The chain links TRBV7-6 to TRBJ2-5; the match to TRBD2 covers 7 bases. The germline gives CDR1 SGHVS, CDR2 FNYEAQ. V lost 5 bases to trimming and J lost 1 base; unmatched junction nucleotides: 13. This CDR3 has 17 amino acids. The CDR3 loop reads CASSQEGGSWGQETQYF. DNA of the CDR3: TGTGCCAGCAGCCAAGAGGGCGGGAGTTGGGGCCAAGAGACCCAGTACTTC.

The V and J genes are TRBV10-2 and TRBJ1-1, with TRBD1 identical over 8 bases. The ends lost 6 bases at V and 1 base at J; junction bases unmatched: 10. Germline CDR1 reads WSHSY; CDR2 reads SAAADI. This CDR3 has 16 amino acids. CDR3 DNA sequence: TGCGCCAGCAGCTCTCGGGGGACAGGATCGAACACTGAAGCTTTCTTT. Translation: CASSSRGTGSNTEAFF.

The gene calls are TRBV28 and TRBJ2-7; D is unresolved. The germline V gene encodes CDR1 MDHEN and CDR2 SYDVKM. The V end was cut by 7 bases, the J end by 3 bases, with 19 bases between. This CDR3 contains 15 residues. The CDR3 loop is CASTTSQTALYEQYF. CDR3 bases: TGTGCCAGCACTACCTCCCAGACTGCACTCTACGAGCAGTACTTC.

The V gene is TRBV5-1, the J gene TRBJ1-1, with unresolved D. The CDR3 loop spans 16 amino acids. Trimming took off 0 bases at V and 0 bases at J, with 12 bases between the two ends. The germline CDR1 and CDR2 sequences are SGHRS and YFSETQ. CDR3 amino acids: CASSLAVAGMNTEAFF. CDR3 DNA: TGCGCCAGCAGCTTGGCGGTGGCCGGGATGAACACTGAAGCTTTCTTT.

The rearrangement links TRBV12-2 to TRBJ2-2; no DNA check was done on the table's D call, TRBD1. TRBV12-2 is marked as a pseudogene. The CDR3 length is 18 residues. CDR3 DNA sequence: TGTGCAAGTCGCTTAGCGTTTTGGGACAGGGTAAGCAACGGGGAGCTGTTTTTT. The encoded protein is CASRLAFWDRVSNGELFF.

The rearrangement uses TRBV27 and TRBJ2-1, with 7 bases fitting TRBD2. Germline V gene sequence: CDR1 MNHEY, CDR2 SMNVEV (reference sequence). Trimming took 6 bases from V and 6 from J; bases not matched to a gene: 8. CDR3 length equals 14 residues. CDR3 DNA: TGTGCCAGCAGCCCGGGACTAAGGGGCAATGAGCAGTTCTTC. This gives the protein CASSPGLRGNEQFF.

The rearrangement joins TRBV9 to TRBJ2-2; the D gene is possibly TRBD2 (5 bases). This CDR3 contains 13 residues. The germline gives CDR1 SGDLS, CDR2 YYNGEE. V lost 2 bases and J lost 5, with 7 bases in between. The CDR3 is CASSVLATGELFF. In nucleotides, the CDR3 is TGTGCCAGCAGCGTGCTAGCAACCGGGGAGCTGTTTTTT.

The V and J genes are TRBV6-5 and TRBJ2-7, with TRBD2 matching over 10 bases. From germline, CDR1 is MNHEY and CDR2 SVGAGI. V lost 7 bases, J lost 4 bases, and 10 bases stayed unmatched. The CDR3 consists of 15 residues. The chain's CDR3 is CASKGGWTSGYEQYF. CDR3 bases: TGTGCCAGCAAGGGGGGATGGACTAGCGGTTACGAGCAGTACTTC.

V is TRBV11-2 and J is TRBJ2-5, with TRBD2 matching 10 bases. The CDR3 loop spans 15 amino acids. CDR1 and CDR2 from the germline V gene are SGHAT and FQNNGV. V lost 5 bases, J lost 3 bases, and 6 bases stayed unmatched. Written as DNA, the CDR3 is TGTGCCAGCAGCACCGGAGCGGGAGGGAAAGAGACCCAGTACTTC. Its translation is CASSTGAGGKETQYF.

The CDR3 DNA is TGCGCCAGCAGCGCGGGACAGGGGTACACAGATACGCAGTATTTT. Translated, it gives CASSAGQGYTDTQYF. V gene TRBV5-1 combines with J gene TRBJ2-3; 10 bases map to TRBD1. Germline trimming cut 4 bases from V and 2 bases from J; bases unmatched to any gene: 4. The CDR3 consists of 15 residues. CDR1 SGHRS and CDR2 YFSETQ come from the germline V gene.

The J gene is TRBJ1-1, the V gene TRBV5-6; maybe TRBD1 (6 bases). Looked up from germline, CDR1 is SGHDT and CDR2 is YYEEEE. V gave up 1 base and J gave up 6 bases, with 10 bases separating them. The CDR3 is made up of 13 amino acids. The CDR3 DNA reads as TGTGCCAGCAGCTTGAGGGGGTCCCCTGAAGCTTTCTTT. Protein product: CASSLRGSPEAFF.

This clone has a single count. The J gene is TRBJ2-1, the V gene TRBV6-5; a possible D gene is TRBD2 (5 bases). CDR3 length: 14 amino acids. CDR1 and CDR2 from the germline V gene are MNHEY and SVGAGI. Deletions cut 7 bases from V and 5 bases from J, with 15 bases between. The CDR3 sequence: CASIEDPRDNEQFF. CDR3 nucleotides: TGTGCCAGCATCGAGGATCCGCGGGACAATGAGCAGTTCTTC.

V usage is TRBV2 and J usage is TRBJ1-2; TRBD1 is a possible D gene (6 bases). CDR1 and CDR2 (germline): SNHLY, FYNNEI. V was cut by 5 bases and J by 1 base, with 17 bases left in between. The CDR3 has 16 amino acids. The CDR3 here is CASSPRGGLGNYGYTF. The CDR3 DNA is TGTGCCAGCAGTCCTAGGGGGGGGCTCGGTAACTATGGCTACACCTTC.

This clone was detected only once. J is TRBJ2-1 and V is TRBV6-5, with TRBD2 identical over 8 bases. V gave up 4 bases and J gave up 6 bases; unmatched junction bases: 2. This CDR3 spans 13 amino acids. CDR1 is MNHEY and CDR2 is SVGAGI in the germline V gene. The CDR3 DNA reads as TGTGCCAGCAGTTCGGGACTAGGCAATGAGCAGTTCTTC. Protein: CASSSGLGNEQFF.

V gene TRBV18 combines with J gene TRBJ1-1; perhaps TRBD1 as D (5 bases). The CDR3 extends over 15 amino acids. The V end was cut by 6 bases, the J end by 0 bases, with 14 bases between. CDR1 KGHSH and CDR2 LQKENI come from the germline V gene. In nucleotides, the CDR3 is TGTGCCAGCTCGCTTGAGACAGCTATGAACACTGAAGCTTTCTTT. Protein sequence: CASSLETAMNTEAFF. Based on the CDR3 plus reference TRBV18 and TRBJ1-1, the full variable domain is NAGVMQNPRHLVRRRGQEARLRCSPMKGHSHVYWYRQLPEEGLKFMVYLQKENIIDESGMPKERFSAEFPKEGPSILRIQQVVRGDSAAYFCASSLETAMNTEAFFGQGTRLTVV.

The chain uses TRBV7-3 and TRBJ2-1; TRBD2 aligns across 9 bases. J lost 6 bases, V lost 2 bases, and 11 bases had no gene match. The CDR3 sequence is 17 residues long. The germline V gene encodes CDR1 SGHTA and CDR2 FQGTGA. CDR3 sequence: CASSLPPGLAGANEQFF. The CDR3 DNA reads TGTGCCAGCAGCTTACCCCCGGGACTAGCCGGGGCCAATGAGCAGTTCTTC.

CDR3: CSVEGPGTYGTQYF. In DNA form, the CDR3 reads TGCAGCGTTGAAGGTCCAGGCACTTATGGGACCCAGTACTTC. V gene TRBV29-1 combines with J gene TRBJ2-5; no clear D gene. Germline CDR1 and CDR2: SQVTM and ANQGSEA. The V gene lost 1 base and the J gene lost 7 bases, with 16 bases spanning the gap. This CDR3 contains 14 residues.

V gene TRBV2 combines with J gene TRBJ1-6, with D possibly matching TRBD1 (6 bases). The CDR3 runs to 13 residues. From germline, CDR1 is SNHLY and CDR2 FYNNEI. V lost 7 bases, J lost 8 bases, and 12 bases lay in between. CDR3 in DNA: TGTGCCAGCACCGGGACACAGTATTCACCCCTCCACTTT. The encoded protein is CASTGTQYSPLHF.

The CDR3 spells CASSLDGANYGYTF. In DNA form, the CDR3 reads TGTGCCAGCAGCTTAGATGGAGCTAACTATGGCTACACCTTC. The V call is TRBV7-2, the J call TRBJ1-2; no clear D gene. The CDR3 runs 14 residues. CDR1 and CDR2 (germline): SGHTA, FQGNSA. Trimming pared 1 base from V and 0 bases from J, leaving 6 bases between.

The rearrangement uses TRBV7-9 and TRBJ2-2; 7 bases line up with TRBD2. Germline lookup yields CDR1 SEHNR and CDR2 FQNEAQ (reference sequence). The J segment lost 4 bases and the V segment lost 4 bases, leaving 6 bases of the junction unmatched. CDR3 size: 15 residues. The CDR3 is CASSWASGLTGELFF. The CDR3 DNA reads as TGTGCCAGCAGCTGGGCTAGCGGACTCACCGGGGAGCTGTTTTTT. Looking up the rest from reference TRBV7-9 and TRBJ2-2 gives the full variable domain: DTGVSQNPRHKITKRGQNVTFRCDPISEHNRLYWYRQTLGQGPEFLTYFQNEAQLEKSRLLSDRFSAERPKGSFSTLEIQRTEQGDSAMYLCASSWASGLTGELFFGEGSRLTVL.

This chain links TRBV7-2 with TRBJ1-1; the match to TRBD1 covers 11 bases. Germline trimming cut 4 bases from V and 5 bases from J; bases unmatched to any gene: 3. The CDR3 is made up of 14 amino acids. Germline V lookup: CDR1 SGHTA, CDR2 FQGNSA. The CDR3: CASSSDRGRTEAFF. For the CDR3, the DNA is TGTGCCAGCAGCTCGGACAGGGGGCGGACTGAAGCTTTCTTT. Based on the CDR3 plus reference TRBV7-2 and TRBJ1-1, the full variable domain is GAGVSQSPSNKVTEKGKDVELRCDPISGHTALYWYRQSLGQGLEFLIYFQGNSAPDKSGLPSDRFSAERTGGSVSTLTIQRTQQEDSAVYLCASSSDRGRTEAFFGQGTRLTVV.

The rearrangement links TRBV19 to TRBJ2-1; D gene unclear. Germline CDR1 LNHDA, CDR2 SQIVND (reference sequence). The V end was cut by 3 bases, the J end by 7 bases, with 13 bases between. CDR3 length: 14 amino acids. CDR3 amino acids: CASSMSVMSNEQFF. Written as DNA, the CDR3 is TGTGCCAGTAGTATGTCGGTAATGAGTAATGAGCAGTTCTTC. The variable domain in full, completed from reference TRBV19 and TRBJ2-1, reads DGGITQSPKYLFRKEGQNVTLSCEQNLNHDAMYWYRQDPGQGLRLIYYSQIVNDFQKGDIAEGYSVSREKKESFPLTVTSAQKNPTAFYLCASSMSVMSNEQFFGPGTRLTVL.